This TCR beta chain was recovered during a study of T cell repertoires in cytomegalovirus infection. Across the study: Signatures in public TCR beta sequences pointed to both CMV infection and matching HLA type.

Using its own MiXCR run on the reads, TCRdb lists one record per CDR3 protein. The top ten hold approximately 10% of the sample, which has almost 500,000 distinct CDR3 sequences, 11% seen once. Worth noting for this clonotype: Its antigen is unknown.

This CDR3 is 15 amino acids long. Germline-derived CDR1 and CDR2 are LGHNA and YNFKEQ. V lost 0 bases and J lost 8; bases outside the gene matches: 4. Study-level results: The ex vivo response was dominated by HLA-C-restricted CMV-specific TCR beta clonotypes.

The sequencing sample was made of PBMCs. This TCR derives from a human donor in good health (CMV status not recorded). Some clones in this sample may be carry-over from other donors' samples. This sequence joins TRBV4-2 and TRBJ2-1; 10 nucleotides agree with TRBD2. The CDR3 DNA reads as TGTGCCAGCAGCCAAGAGCCAGCGGGAGGGGATGAGCAGTTCTTC. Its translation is CASSQEPAGGDEQFF.